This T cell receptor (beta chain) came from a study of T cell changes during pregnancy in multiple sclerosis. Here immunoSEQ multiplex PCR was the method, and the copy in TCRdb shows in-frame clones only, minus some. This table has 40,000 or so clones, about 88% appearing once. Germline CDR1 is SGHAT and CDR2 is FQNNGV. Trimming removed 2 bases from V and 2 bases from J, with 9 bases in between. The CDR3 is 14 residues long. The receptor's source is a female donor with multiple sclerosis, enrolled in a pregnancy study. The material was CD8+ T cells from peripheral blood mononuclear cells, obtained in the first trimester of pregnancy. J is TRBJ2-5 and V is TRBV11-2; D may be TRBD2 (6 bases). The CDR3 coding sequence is TGTGCCAGCAGCTTAAGTGCGGGACAAGAGACCCAGTACTTC. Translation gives CASSLSAGQETQYF.